This TCR beta chain derives from a study of T-cell reconstitution after alpha-beta-depleted transplantation in children. Study-level points and caveats: Surviving recipient T cells and thymic progenitors accounted for the high day-60 TCRbeta diversity observed in some patients. T-cell numbers and diversity, one year after transplant, stemmed largely from T cells that were newly produced. Several hundred expanded graft clones reportedly were the source of alpha-beta T cells about two months after transplant.

This CDR3 has 14 amino acids. V was cut by 5 bases and J by 4 bases, with 10 bases left in between. The V gene's germline CDR1 is KGHDR and CDR2 SFDVKD. It was with unique molecular identifiers that the TCRbeta library was prepared. TCRdb reprocessed the PCR reads via MiXCR and lists one record per CDR3 protein. Of 95,000 to 120,000 distinct CDR3 sequences listed, about 6.4% are singletons. As regards this clonotype: What it recognizes is unknown. Given a much more abundant clone one base away, this may be a read error.

The starting material was PBMCs, mostly from graft donor cells, obtained 360 days after TCRalphabeta/CD19-depleted stem cell transplant. The TCR comes from a male patient aged 2 to 10 who had a stem cell transplant for acute lymphoblastic leukemia, so the T cells may come from the graft donor. J is TRBJ2-2 and V is TRBV24-1, with TRBD2 as a possible D gene (6 bases). This chain's CDR3 is CATSGRDFTGELFF. DNA for the CDR3: TGTGCCACCAGTGGTAGGGACTTCACCGGGGAGCTGTTTTTT.